This entry features one T cell receptor beta chain sequence. Its antigen is not known. The protocol was immunoSEQ multiplex PCR, while the TCRdb copy is restricted to in-frame clones and leaves out a portion. The sample consists of about 23,000 clones, around 80% of them appearing once. The CDR3 covers 16 residues. The V gene lost 2 bases and the J gene lost 0 bases, with 10 bases spanning the gap. Germline lookup yields CDR1 MGHRA and CDR2 YSYEKL. This record comes from a study of OX40 agonist ivuxolimab in advanced cancers. General observations from the study: Partial responders receiving 0.1-3.0 mg/kg showed among the lowest clonal expansion. Expanded clones were, on average, more numerous among CD8+ T cells than CD4+.

V usage is TRBV4-1 and J usage is TRBJ2-2; D gene ambiguous. The TCR originated in an adult with an advanced solid tumor such as melanoma, head and neck, liver or kidney cancer. Sequencing was performed on CD4+ or CD8+ T cells sorted from blood, taken in a trial of the OX40 agonist ivuxolimab. The CDR3 is CASSQRRGANTGELFF. As DNA, the CDR3 is TGCGCCAGCAGCCAAAGGCGCGGCGCGAACACCGGGGAGCTGTTTTTT.